This TCR beta chain was identified in a study of identical twins. To note about this clonotype: Antigen: not known.

Template switching, a step in the protocol, added a universal primer site, and cDNA carried unique molecular identifiers. TCRdb processed the 5' RACE reads anew with MiXCR; each CDR3 protein has one entry. The profile shows some 630,000 distinct CDR3 sequences, about 7.6% of them singletons. Study findings and constraints: Findings depended on cross-sectional statistics rather than tracking the same donors.

The CDR3 consists of 15 residues. V gave up 6 bases and J gave up 3 bases, with 14 bases separating them. In addition, the sample was reused for a study of yellow fever vaccine responses in identical twins.

This TCR derives from a woman between 18 and 30 years old in good health. The chain is built from TRBV12-3 or TRBV12-4 and TRBJ2-2; a weak D match, TRBD1 (6 bases). Sequenced sample: PBMCs. As DNA, the CDR3 is TGTGCCAGCAGATTTAAGACAGGAGACACCGGGGAGCTGTTTTTT. Amino acids: CASRFKTGDTGELFF.